This T cell receptor beta chain comes out of a study of cytomegalovirus exposure and HLA in healthy donors. Overall study results and limits: A later analysis linked a missense variant in DCLRE1C to the trimming of TCR beta V and J genes. The CMV antigen specificity of a few CMV-associated chains was confirmed through in vitro analysis.

The germline V and J ends were trimmed by 0 bases and 3 bases, with 7 bases remaining between them. The CDR3 loop spans 14 amino acids. The germline gives CDR1 SGHRS, CDR2 YFSETQ. Note on this clone: Its antigen is still unknown. In the same sample, other DNA sequences code for this CDR3.

PCR involved 60 Vbeta and 13 Jbeta primers. Libraries were prepared by immunoSEQ multiplex PCR; TCRdb keeps only in-frame clonotypes and omits some of them. The data contain under 200,000 clones, about 86% of them singletons. Likely unrecorded immune exposures existed in these nominally healthy donors. Sequencing input: PBMCs. The chain is built from TRBV5-1 and TRBJ1-3; D might be TRBD1 (5 bases). This receptor was obtained from a man aged 40-55 years in good health and CMV-seropositive. The CDR3 coding sequence is TGCGCCAGCAGCTTGGGGGGGGATGGAAACACCATATATTTT. Amino acid sequence: CASSLGGDGNTIYF.